This is a list of T cell receptor beta chains from one sample in a study of CD8+ T cells in alopecia areata. Some clones are missing from TCRdb's copy, which holds only in-frame ones; the method was immunoSEQ multiplex PCR. The sample yields 150,000 or so clones, around 71% seen once. The specimen was CD4+ T cells sorted from blood, collected at week 4, from a patient treated with tofacitinib. The receptors stem from a human donor with alopecia areata. Both conserved end residues are part of each CDR3. Fields, in order: clone size, J gene, D gene, V gene, CDR3 protein, CDR3 DNA. The D gene is left open where the match is weak. Part of the rows lack a size; the others show once, few, many or a class for expanded clones.

>NA|TRBJ1-4|NA|TRBV5-6
CASSLAFGELFF
TGTGCCAGCAGCTTGGCTTTTGGGGAACTGTTTTTT
>NA|TRBJ1-6|NA|TRBV4-1
CASSQDIGPNSPLHF
TGCGCCAGCAGCCAAGACATTGGACCGAATTCACCCCTCCACTTT
>few|TRBJ1-1|TRBD1|TRBV30
CAWRLTGATEAFF
TGTGCCTGGAGGCTGACAGGGGCCACTGAAGCTTTCTTT
>NA|TRBJ2-5|NA|TRBV5-1
CASSAGTQETQYF
TGCGCCAGCAGCGCGGGGACCCAAGAGACCCAGTACTTC
>few|TRBJ1-1|NA|TRBV30
CAWTLMNTEAFF
TGTGCCTGGACCCTTATGAACACTGAAGCTTTCTTT
>few|TRBJ1-2|NA|TRBV30
CAWSREVPSNYGYTF
TGTGCCTGGAGTCGCGAGGTGCCCTCAAACTATGGCTACACCTTC
>NA|TRBJ2-1|NA|TRBV29-1
CSVYLSYNEQFF
TGCAGCGTTTACCTCTCCTACAATGAGCAGTTCTTC
>NA|TRBJ2-7|TRBD1|TRBV7-9
CASSLNPGQGSYEQYF
TGTGCCAGCAGCTTAAACCCGGGACAGGGCTCCTACGAGCAGTACTTC
>NA|TRBJ1-5|NA|TRBV4-3
CASSQERAGNQPQHF
TGCGCCAGCAGCCAAGAACGGGCAGGGAATCAGCCCCAGCATTTT
>few|TRBJ2-3|NA|TRBV30
CAWSGRDTQYF
TGTGCCTGGAGTGGCAGAGATACGCAGTATTTT
>few|TRBJ2-7|NA|TRBV7-9
CASSPTGGAAYEQYF
TGTGCCAGCAGCCCGACTGGCGGGGCCGCCTACGAGCAGTACTTC
>NA|TRBJ1-6|TRBD1|TRBV15
CATSRGTGESPLHF
TGTGCCACCAGCAGGGGGACAGGGGAATCACCCCTCCACTTT
>NA|TRBJ2-1|TRBD1|TRBV6-6
CASSKQGNEQFF
TGTGCCAGCAGTAAACAGGGGAATGAGCAGTTCTTC
>NA|TRBJ2-7|TRBD1|TRBV5-1
CASSEGQVEQYF
TGCGCCAGCAGCGAGGGACAGGTCGAGCAGTACTTC
>NA|TRBJ2-1|TRBD1|TRBV25-1
CASSDGTGYLNEQFF
TGTGCCAGCAGTGACGGGACAGGGTACCTCAATGAGCAGTTCTTC
>NA|TRBJ2-3|NA|TRBV25-1
CASSGFEGNTDTQYF
TGTGCCAGCAGTGGGTTTGAGGGGAACACAGATACGCAGTATTTT
>NA|TRBJ1-2|NA|TRBV5-6
CASSDRIYGYTF
TGTGCCAGCAGCGACAGGATCTATGGCTACACCTTC
>NA|TRBJ1-1|TRBD1|TRBV29-1
CSVEDRTGGSLVNTEAFF
TGCAGCGTTGAAGATCGGACAGGGGGCTCGTTGGTGAACACTGAAGCTTTCTTT
>NA|TRBJ1-5|TRBD1|TRBV7-9
CASSPGQGSQPQHF
TGTGCCAGCAGCCCAGGACAGGGGAGTCAGCCCCAGCATTTT
>NA|TRBJ2-5|TRBD2|TRBV4-2
CASSQVPAGFQETQYF
TGTGCCAGCAGCCAAGTACCAGCGGGGTTCCAAGAGACCCAGTACTTC
>NA|TRBJ1-1|TRBD1|TRBV27
CASSLIPPTGAMNTEAFF
TGTGCCAGCAGTCTGATCCCCCCAACAGGGGCGATGAACACTGAAGCTTTCTTT
>few|TRBJ2-1|NA|TRBV7-2
CACYSIYNEQFF
TGTGCCTGTTACTCGATCTACAATGAGCAGTTCTTC
>few|TRBJ2-7|NA|TRBV10-3
CAISEQMGYEQYF
TGTGCCATCAGTGAACAGATGGGATACGAGCAGTACTTC
>NA|TRBJ1-5|NA|TRBV7-9
CASSPGGGTQPQHF
TGTGCCAGCAGCCCCGGTGGGGGAACGCAGCCCCAGCATTTT
>NA|TRBJ2-1|TRBD1|TRBV9
CASSVAPGTGAYNEQFF
TGTGCCAGCAGCGTAGCCCCGGGGACAGGGGCTTACAATGAGCAGTTCTTC
>NA|TRBJ2-5|NA|TRBV4-3
CASSARPYQETQYF
TGCGCCAGCAGCGCCCGCCCGTACCAAGAGACCCAGTACTTC
>few|TRBJ1-1|NA|TRBV6-5
CASRHRMNTEAFF
TGTGCCAGCAGACACAGGATGAACACTGAAGCTTTCTTT
>NA|TRBJ1-2|TRBD1|TRBV11-2
CASRPTGVLSYTF
TGTGCCAGCAGACCAACAGGGGTCTTAAGCTACACCTTC
>NA|TRBJ1-1|NA|TRBV29-1
CSVEELQGTEAFF
TGCAGCGTTGAAGAGTTGCAGGGGACTGAAGCTTTCTTT
>NA|TRBJ1-3|NA|TRBV27
CASGSAGSGNTIYF
TGTGCCAGCGGATCCGCGGGATCTGGAAACACCATATATTTT
>NA|TRBJ2-5|TRBD2|TRBV4-1
CASSQEGGTETQYF
TGCGCCAGCAGCCAAGAGGGAGGGACGGAGACCCAGTACTTC
>few|TRBJ1-5|TRBD1|TRBV27
CASSLGMGVGQGNQPQHF
TGTGCCAGCAGCCTAGGGATGGGGGTCGGACAGGGGAATCAGCCCCAGCATTTT
>NA|TRBJ2-1|NA|TRBV7-2
CASSLGQNNEQFF
TGTGCCAGCAGCTTGGGCCAGAACAATGAGCAGTTCTTC
>few|TRBJ1-4|NA|TRBV30
CAWTPDRNEKLFF
TGTGCCTGGACTCCTGACAGGAATGAAAAACTGTTTTTT
>NA|TRBJ1-6|TRBD1|TRBV30
CAWSTTGFNSPLHF
TGTGCCTGGAGTACGACAGGGTTTAATTCACCCCTCCACTTT
>NA|TRBJ1-6|NA|TRBV5-5
CASSFPGRSPLHF
TGTGCCAGCAGCTTTCCCGGCAGGTCACCCCTCCACTTT
>NA|TRBJ2-7|NA|TRBV4-2
CASSQDMYEQYF
TGTGCCAGCAGCCAAGATATGTACGAGCAGTACTTC
>NA|TRBJ1-2|NA|TRBV7-9
CASSILRINYGYTF
TGTGCCAGCAGCATACTCAGGATTAACTATGGCTACACCTTC
>NA|TRBJ1-2|NA|TRBV6-5
CASTRRANYGYTF
TGTGCCAGCACTCGGAGGGCCAACTATGGCTACACCTTC
>NA|TRBJ1-6|TRBD1|TRBV29-1
CSAGDSFSTPLHF
TGCAGCGCTGGGGACAGCTTCTCGACACCCCTCCACTTT
>few|TRBJ1-1|TRBD1|TRBV7-2
CASSPDPGTGVFTEAFF
TGTGCCAGCAGCCCAGACCCCGGGACAGGGGTTTTTACTGAAGCTTTCTTT
>NA|TRBJ2-5|NA|TRBV5-4
CASSLGVEGETQYF
TGTGCCAGCAGCTTGGGGGTAGAGGGGGAGACCCAGTACTTC
>NA|TRBJ2-1|TRBD1|TRBV13
CASSFRQGLGFDNEQFF
TGTGCCAGCAGCTTTAGACAGGGTCTAGGCTTTGACAATGAGCAGTTCTTC
>NA|TRBJ1-4|NA|TRBV6-5
CASSWARAGEKLFF
TGTGCCAGCAGTTGGGCCAGGGCGGGTGAAAAACTGTTTTTT
>NA|TRBJ1-2|NA|TRBV9
CASTSSSTLGYTF
TGTGCCAGCACCTCCTCGTCGACGCTCGGCTACACCTTC
>NA|TRBJ2-1|NA|TRBV27
CASSGVTESIRIF
TGTGCCAGCAGTGGGGTGACTGAGTCGATCCGGATCTTC
>NA|TRBJ1-1|NA|TRBV30
CAWSPLGAVAFF
TGTGCCTGGAGTCCCCTCGGGGCGGTGGCTTTCTTT
>NA|TRBJ2-1|TRBD2|TRBV9
CASSVGLAGASYNEQFF
TGTGCCAGCAGCGTAGGACTAGCGGGGGCCTCCTACAATGAGCAGTTCTTC
>NA|TRBJ2-6|NA|TRBV4-3
CASSRNRKSSGANVLTF
TGCGCCAGCAGCCGAAACAGAAAAAGCTCTGGGGCCAACGTCCTGACTTTC
>NA|TRBJ1-1|NA|TRBV29-1
CSVVAAKGPSTTEAFF
TGCAGCGTTGTGGCCGCCAAGGGTCCAAGTACAACTGAAGCTTTCTTT
>NA|TRBJ1-1|TRBD1|TRBV30
CALRQGNTEAFF
TGTGCATTAAGACAGGGGAACACTGAAGCTTTCTTT
>NA|TRBJ1-2|NA|TRBV4-1
CASSQVGDSYGYTF
TGCGCCAGCAGCCAAGTCGGGGATAGTTATGGCTACACCTTC
>NA|TRBJ2-7|NA|TRBV7-2
CASSSGPYAYEQYF
TGTGCCAGCAGCTCTGGTCCCTATGCCTACGAGCAGTACTTC